Below, one TCR beta chain is given with its context. The antigen is not known. Other DNA sequences in this specimen translate into the identical CDR3. This sample was taken from a study of shared clonotypes between healthy human individuals. Study-level points and caveats: Clonotypes that were shared across a handful of donors made up approximately 5% of naive CD4 clonotypes.

Naivety among CD8 cells was defined by CD45RO negativity and positive CCR7 selection, thereby excluding terminally differentiated effector memory CD45RA+ cells. Generated by immunoSEQ multiplex PCR, the TCRdb table keeps only in-frame clones and is missing some. Among about 2,200,000 clones, 85% to 95% were seen once, and the ten largest hold 1.5% to 2%. The clonotype was recovered from a man younger than 35 in good health. Some clones in this sample may be carry-over from other donors' samples. Sequenced material: naive CD8+ T cells from PBMCs.

The CDR3 is CASSLMSYNEQFF. Written as DNA, the CDR3 is TGTGCCAGCAGTTTAATGTCGTACAATGAGCAGTTCTTC. The chain links TRBV28 to TRBJ2-1; D is uncertain. V was shortened by 2 bases and J by 4 bases, with 6 bases between the two germline ends. Germline assignment: CDR1 MDHEN and CDR2 SYDVKM. The CDR3 has 13 amino acids.